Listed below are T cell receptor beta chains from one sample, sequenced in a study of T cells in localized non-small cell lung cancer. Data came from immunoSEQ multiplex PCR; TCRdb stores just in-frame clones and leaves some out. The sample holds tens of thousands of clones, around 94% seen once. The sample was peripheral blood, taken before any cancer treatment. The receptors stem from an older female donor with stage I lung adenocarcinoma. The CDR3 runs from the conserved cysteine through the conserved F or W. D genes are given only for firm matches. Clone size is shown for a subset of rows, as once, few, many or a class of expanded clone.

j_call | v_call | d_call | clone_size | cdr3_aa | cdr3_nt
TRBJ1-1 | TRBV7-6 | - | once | CASSADLNTEAFF | TGTGCCAGCAGCGCCGACTTGAACACTGAAGCTTTCTTT
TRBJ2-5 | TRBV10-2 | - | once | CASSEYKEETQYF | TGCGCCAGCAGTGAGTACAAAGAAGAGACCCAGTACTTC
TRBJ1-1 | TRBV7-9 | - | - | CASSQEDFEAFF | TGTGCCAGCAGCCAGGAGGACTTTGAAGCTTTCTTT
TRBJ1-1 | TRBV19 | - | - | CASSIEVTMNTEAFF | TGTGCCAGTAGTATAGAAGTGACGATGAACACTGAAGCTTTCTTT
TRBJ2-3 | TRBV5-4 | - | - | CASSYSAALQVNTQYF | TGTGCCAGCAGCTATAGCGCGGCTTTGCAAGTGAATACGCAGTATTTT
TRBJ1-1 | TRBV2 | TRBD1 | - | CASKLQGTEAFF | TGTGCCAGCAAACTACAGGGGACTGAAGCTTTCTTT
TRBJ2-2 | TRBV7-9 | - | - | CASSLIGRENTGELFF | TGTGCCAGCAGCTTAATCGGCAGGGAGAACACCGGGGAGCTGTTTTTT
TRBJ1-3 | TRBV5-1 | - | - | CASSLRSSETPIYF | TGCGCCAGCAGCTTGAGGAGCTCTGAAACCCCCATATATTTT
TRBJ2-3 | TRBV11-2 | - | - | CASSLDWDGGTQYF | TGTGCCAGCAGCTTAGACTGGGATGGGGGTACGCAGTATTTT
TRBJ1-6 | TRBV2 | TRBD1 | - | CASRILGDRRNSPLHF | TGTGCCAGCAGGATACTTGGGGACAGGCGAAATTCACCCCTCCACTTT
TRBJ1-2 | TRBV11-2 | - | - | CASSRTESYGYTF | TGTGCCAGCAGCCGGACAGAATCTTATGGCTACACCTTC
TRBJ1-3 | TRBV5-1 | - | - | CASRGSGNTIYF | TGCGCCAGCAGAGGGTCTGGAAACACCATATATTTT
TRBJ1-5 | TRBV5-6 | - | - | CASSLLSGVGNQPQHF | TGTGCCAGCAGCTTGCTGTCGGGGGTTGGCAATCAGCCCCAGCATTTT
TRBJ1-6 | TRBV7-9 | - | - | CASSLVAGWRVGDSPLHF | TGTGCCAGCAGCTTAGTAGCAGGGTGGAGAGTGGGAGATTCACCCCTCCACTTT